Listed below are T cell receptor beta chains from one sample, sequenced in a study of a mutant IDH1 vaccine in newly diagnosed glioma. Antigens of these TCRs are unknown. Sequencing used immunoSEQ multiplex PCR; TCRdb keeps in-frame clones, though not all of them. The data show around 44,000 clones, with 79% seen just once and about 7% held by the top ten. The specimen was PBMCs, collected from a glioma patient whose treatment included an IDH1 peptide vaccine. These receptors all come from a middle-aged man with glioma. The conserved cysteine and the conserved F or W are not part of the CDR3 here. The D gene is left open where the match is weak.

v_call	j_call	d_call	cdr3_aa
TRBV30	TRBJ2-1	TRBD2	AWNERTSGGYNEQF
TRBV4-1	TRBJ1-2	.	ASSHVIRDRGPGYT
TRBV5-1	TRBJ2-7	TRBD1	ASSLNSGTGGYEQY
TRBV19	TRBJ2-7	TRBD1	ASSRSGTGSYEQY
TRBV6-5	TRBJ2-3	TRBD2	ASRRTRQSTDTQY
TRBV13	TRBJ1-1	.	ASSSSFLRAEAF
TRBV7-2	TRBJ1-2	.	ASSLLTVGYT
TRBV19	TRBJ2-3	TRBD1	ASKDRGRADTQY
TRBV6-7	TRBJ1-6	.	ASSYAHEGRARSYNSPLH
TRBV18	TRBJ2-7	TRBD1	ASSPGTGRYEQY
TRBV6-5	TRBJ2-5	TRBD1	ASSYPQGAQY
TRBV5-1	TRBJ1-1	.	ASSLERGNTEAF
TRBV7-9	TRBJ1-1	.	ASSFTGDTEAF
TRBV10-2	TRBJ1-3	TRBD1	ASRARTGVGNTIY
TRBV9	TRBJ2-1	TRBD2	ASSVIAGGSYNEQF
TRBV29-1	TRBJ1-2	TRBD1	SVEGGTDIPYGYT
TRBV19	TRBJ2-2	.	ASSIVIDTGELF
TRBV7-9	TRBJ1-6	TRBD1	ASSSWTGGAGNSPLH
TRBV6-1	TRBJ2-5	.	ASSEVETQY
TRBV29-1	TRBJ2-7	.	SVETGTETYEQY
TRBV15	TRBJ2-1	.	ATSRGKGRRSYNEQF
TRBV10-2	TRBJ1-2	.	ASKEFDYGYT
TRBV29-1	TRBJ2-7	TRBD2	SVQRGLSYEQY
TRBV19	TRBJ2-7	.	ASSPAGTPSSYEQY
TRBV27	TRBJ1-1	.	ASSSRPSTEAF
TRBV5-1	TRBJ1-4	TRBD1	ASSLEGQGNEKLF
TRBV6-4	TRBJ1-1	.	ASSLDRGSPEAF
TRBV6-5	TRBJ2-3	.	ASSYEGLGDTQY
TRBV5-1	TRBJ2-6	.	ASSFSGLGANVLT
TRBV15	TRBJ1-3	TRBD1	ATSTRTGGTGNTIY
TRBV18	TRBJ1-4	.	ASSPEGVELF
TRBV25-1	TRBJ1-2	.	ASSSLTRDGYT
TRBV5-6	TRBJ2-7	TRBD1	ASSWGQRSSYEQY
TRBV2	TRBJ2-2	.	ASSGDLTGELF
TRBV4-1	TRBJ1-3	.	ASSQGHSGNTIY
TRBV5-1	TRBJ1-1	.	ASSRRGGLMNTEAF
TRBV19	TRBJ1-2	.	ASSWRYGTPSGYGYT
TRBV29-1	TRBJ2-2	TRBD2	SVSVSGLAGGTGELF
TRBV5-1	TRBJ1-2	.	ASALDGGNYGYT
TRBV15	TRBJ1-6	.	ATSRDHRVESLH
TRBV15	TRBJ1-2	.	ATSRGGGASFGYT
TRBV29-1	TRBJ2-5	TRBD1	SAAGQAQETQY
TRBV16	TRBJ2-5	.	ASSQSLGETQY
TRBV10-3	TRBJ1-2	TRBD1	AIQTGGEFGYT
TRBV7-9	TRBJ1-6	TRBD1	ASSLTGAYNSPLH